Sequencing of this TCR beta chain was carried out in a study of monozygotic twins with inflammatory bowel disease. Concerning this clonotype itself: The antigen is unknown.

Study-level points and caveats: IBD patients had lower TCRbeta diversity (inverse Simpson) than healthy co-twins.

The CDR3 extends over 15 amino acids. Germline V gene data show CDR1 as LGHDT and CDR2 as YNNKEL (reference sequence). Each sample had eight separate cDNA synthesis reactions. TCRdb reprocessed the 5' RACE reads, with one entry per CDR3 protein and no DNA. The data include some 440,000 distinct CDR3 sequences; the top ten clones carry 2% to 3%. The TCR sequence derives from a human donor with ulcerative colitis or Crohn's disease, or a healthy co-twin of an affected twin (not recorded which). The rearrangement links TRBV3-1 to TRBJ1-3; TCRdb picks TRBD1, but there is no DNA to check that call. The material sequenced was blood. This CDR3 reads CASSPFGGGGNTIYF.